These 21 T cell receptor beta chains were all obtained from the same sample, sequenced in a study of T cell responses to AZD1222 COVID-19 vaccine. TCRdb keeps only in-frame clones here, not all; method: immunoSEQ multiplex PCR. The sample lists about 120,000 clones; 80% to 95% were seen once. The specimen was peripheral blood, collected 28 days after the second dose of the MenACWY control vaccine. The receptors stem from an adult who received the MenACWY meningococcal vaccine as a control.

This clone was seen once. The chain recombines TRBV5-1 with TRBJ2-7, with TRBD2 matching 7 bases. Looked up from germline, CDR1 is SGHRS and CDR2 is YFSETQ. Unmatched junction bases numbered 4, after V lost 1 base and J lost 0 bases. The CDR3 consists of 15 residues. The CDR3 DNA sequence: TGCGCCAGCAGCTTGTGGTGGGAGGGCTCCTACGAGCAGTACTTC. Protein: CASSLWWEGSYEQYF.

This chain connects TRBV6-5 to TRBJ2-7; tentative D call: TRBD1 (6 bases). This CDR3 has 15 residues. Germline CDR1 is MNHEY and CDR2 is SVGAGI. The V end was cut by 6 bases, the J end by 0 bases, with 15 bases between. CDR3 nucleotide sequence: TGTGCCAGCAGGCCAGGGGCCGCGAGCTCCTACGAGCAGTACGTC. Translation gives CASRPGAASSYEQYV.

The gene calls are TRBV27 and TRBJ2-3; D unclear. The CDR3 covers 14 residues. With 4 bases removed from V and 5 bases from J, the gap between germline ends came to 13 bases. CDR1 is MNHEY and CDR2 is SMNVEV in the germline V gene (reference sequence). CDR3 amino acids: CASSSLPRGDTQYF. The DNA for the CDR3 is TGTGCCAGCAGTTCGTTGCCGAGAGGAGATACGCAGTATTTT.

The genes are TRBV4-3 and TRBJ2-3; no clear D gene. There are 14 residues in the CDR3. The V end was cut by 2 bases, the J end by 6 bases, with 12 bases between. Germline-derived CDR1 and CDR2 are LGHNA and YSLEER. CDR3 sequence (DNA): TGCGCCAGCAGCCAATTCGTGAGAGGCGATACGCAGTATTTT. It codes for CASSQFVRGDTQYF.

The chain employs TRBV21-1 and TRBJ1-2; whether TRBD1, the table's D call, matches the DNA was not checked. TRBV21-1 is termed a pseudogene. This CDR3 spans 15 amino acids. CDR3 sequence (DNA): TGTGCCAGCAGCAAAGACGCGGGACAGGGGACTGGCTACACCTTC. As protein: CASSKDAGQGTGYTF.

The chain links TRBV13 to TRBJ2-1; TRBD2 aligns across 15 bases. In germline, CDR1 is PRHDT, CDR2 FYEKMQ (reference sequence). CDR3 length: 17 amino acids. Germline trimming cut 5 bases from V and 4 bases from J; bases unmatched to any gene: 6. CDR3 bases: TGTGCCAGCAGCCTGGGTGGGACTAGCGGGGGGTACAATGAGCAGTTCTTC. It specifies CASSLGGTSGGYNEQFF.

In DNA, the CDR3 is TGTGCCAGCAGCCCAGACAGGAAAAACACCGGGGAGCTGTTTTTT. This gives the protein CASSPDRKNTGELFF. This chain uses TRBV7-2 with TRBJ2-2; weak D call: TRBD1 (6 bases). This CDR3 comprises 15 residues. Trimming removed 5 bases at V and 2 bases at J, with 12 bases between. Germline loops: CDR1 SGHTA, CDR2 FQGNSA.

This chain links TRBV28 with TRBJ2-4; TRBD1 matches at 7 bases. CDR3 length equals 17 residues. V was clipped by 6 bases and J by 0 bases; unmatched bases: 11. Germline lookup yields CDR1 MDHEN and CDR2 SYDVKM. The CDR3 here is CASRNSGTVGAKNIQYF. The CDR3 DNA is TGTGCCAGCAGAAATTCCGGGACAGTGGGAGCCAAAAACATTCAGTACTTC.

V usage is TRBV5-5 and J usage is TRBJ1-5; a possible D gene is TRBD1 (6 bases). The CDR3 contains 16 residues. The ends were cut back, 0 bases at V and 5 bases at J, with 15 bases in the middle. Germline CDR1 and CDR2: SGHKS and YYEKEE (reference sequence). The CDR3 is CASSLEGTGRDQPQHF. The CDR3 bases are TGTGCCAGCAGCTTGGAGGGAACAGGGAGGGATCAGCCCCAGCATTTT.

The chain is built from TRBV5-5 and TRBJ2-5, with TRBD1 as a possible D gene (5 bases). There are 13 residues in the CDR3. Per the germline V gene, CDR1 is SGHKS and CDR2 is YYEKEE (reference sequence). Deletions cut 0 bases from V and 6 bases from J, with 9 bases between. CDR3 sequence (DNA): TGTGCCAGCAGCTTGGAAGGGGTGAAGACCCAGTACTTC. It codes for CASSLEGVKTQYF.

This clone showed up just once. V and J are TRBV6-1 and TRBJ2-1, with TRBD1 matching 12 bases. V was clipped by 3 bases and J by 5 bases; unmatched bases: 8. The germline gives CDR1 MNHNS, CDR2 SASEGT. This CDR3 region has 17 residues. CDR3 protein: CASSELRDRGRNNEQFF. The CDR3 DNA reads as TGTGCCAGCAGTGAGCTACGGGACAGGGGGCGAAACAATGAGCAGTTCTTC.

The rearrangement uses TRBV3-1 (or the pseudogene TRBV3-2) and TRBJ2-1; TRBD1 matches 9 bases. The CDR3 consists of 15 residues. In germline, CDR1 is LGHDT, CDR2 YNNKEL (reference sequence). Trimming removed 4 bases from V and 2 bases from J; junction bases left unmatched: 3. The CDR3 DNA is TGTGCCAGCAGCCTAGGACAGGGGCCCTACAATGAGCAGTTCTTC. Its protein product is CASSLGQGPYNEQFF.

The chain uses TRBV12-3 or TRBV12-4 and TRBJ2-7; D may be TRBD2 (6 bases). Deletions cut 4 bases from V and 2 bases from J, with 6 bases between. The CDR3 has 12 residues. The CDR3 sequence: CASSSGAYEQYF. In nucleotides, the CDR3 is TGTGCCAGCAGTTCGGGGGCCTACGAGCAGTACTTC.

The count of this clone is one. V and J are TRBV24-1 and TRBJ2-1; no clear D. The CDR3 extends over 15 amino acids. CDR1 KGHDR and CDR2 SFDVKD come from the germline V gene. The V end was cut by 4 bases, the J end by 4 bases, with 13 bases between. The CDR3 DNA follows: TGTGCCACCAGTGACCCAGCGCTGACGTACAATGAGCAGTTCTTC. This translates into CATSDPALTYNEQFF.

This sequence joins TRBV4-3 and TRBJ1-4; a possible D gene is TRBD1 (5 bases). In germline, CDR1 is LGHNA, CDR2 YSLEER. The CDR3 has 17 residues. V lost 0 bases, J lost 3 bases, and 14 bases lay in between. CDR3 nucleotides: TGCGCCAGCAGCCAAGATAGGGCTTTGGGGGCTAATGAAAAACTGTTTTTT. Translated: CASSQDRALGANEKLFF.

The chain employs TRBV2 and TRBJ1-2, with D perhaps TRBD1 (5 bases). CDR1 and CDR2 (germline): SNHLY, FYNNEI. The V gene lost 7 bases and the J gene lost 4 bases, with 16 bases spanning the gap. The CDR3 covers 14 residues. Written as DNA, the CDR3 is TGTGCCAGCAAGGGGCAGGGCGGCTTCTATGGCTACACCTTC. Its translation is CASKGQGGFYGYTF.

The gene calls are TRBV29-1 and TRBJ2-7, with TRBD1 matching over 7 bases. Germline CDR1 and CDR2: SQVTM and ANQGSEA. V lost 0 bases and J lost 0; bases outside the gene matches: 5. The CDR3 runs to 15 residues. The CDR3 here is CSVEDPDRSSYEQYF. The CDR3, as DNA: TGCAGCGTTGAAGATCCGGACAGGAGCTCCTACGAGCAGTACTTC.

V and J are TRBV6-2 or TRBV6-3 and TRBJ2-5, with 7 nucleotides matching TRBD2. The CDR3 sequence is 18 residues long. Germline assignment: CDR1 MNHEY and CDR2 SVGEGT. After removal of 0 bases from V and 0 bases from J, the junction contained 10 bases not matched to a gene. The CDR3 here is CASSYSSRDYWNQETQYF. The CDR3 region has the DNA TGTGCCAGCAGTTACTCGAGCCGGGACTACTGGAACCAAGAGACCCAGTACTTC.

The V call is TRBV5-5, the J call TRBJ1-5, with TRBD1 matching over 8 bases. Germline CDR1 reads SGHKS; CDR2 reads YYEKEE (reference sequence). V lost 0 bases and J lost 3; bases outside the gene matches: 8. This CDR3 contains 17 residues. CDR3 amino acids: CASSLAFGTGYNQPQHF. The CDR3, as DNA: TGTGCCAGCAGCTTGGCATTCGGGACAGGATACAATCAGCCCCAGCATTTT.

The chain uses TRBV30 and TRBJ2-2; D possibly corresponds to TRBD1 (5 bases). Trimming removed 5 bases from V and 7 bases from J, with 20 bases in between. Germline assignment: CDR1 GTSNPN and CDR2 SVGIG (reference sequence). This CDR3 spans 15 amino acids. The CDR3 region has the DNA TGTGCCTGGGGTCGACAGTCCCAAACTGGCGGGGAGCTGTTTTTT. Translating gives CAWGRQSQTGGELFF.

V is TRBV2 and J is TRBJ2-5; D tentatively fits TRBD1 or TRBD2 (5 bases each). The V and J ends lost 5 bases and 6 bases respectively, with 10 bases between them. The CDR3 extends over 12 amino acids. Per germline, CDR1 SNHLY and CDR2 FYNNEI. The CDR3 here is CASSRDVKTQYF. The CDR3 DNA is TGTGCCAGCAGTAGGGACGTAAAGACCCAGTACTTC.